Following are 4 T cell receptor beta chains from one sample sequenced in a study of T cells in Graves' hyperthyroidism and ophthalmopathy. RNA transcripts yielded amplified TCR beta CDR3 regions. Researchers ran a first-round RT-PCR on the TCR CDR3 using the HTBI primer set. TCRdb itself ran the multiplex PCR reads through MiXCR, one entry per CDR3 protein. The sample yields over 200,000 distinct CDR3 sequences, about 14% seen once. The material sequenced was blood. Source of these receptors: a woman in her forties with Graves' hyperthyroidism that later progressed to Graves' ophthalmopathy.

This clonotype was counted ten times or more. An end of the junction does not agree with germline; a read error may underlie this. The chain is built from TRBV5-1 and TRBJ1-1; D is unclear. CDR1 SGHRS and CDR2 YFSETQ come from the germline V gene. CDR3 length: 15 amino acids. The DNA of the CDR3 is TGCGCCAGCAGATTGGCCATCTTAGCCCGAATAGAAGCTTTCTTT. Its translation is CASRLAILARIEAFF.

This clonotype was picked up many times. The chain has TRBV10-3 and TRBJ1-2; no firm D call. CDR3 length equals 17 residues. Trimming cost V 2 bases and J 0 bases, with 16 bases left between them. Germline CDR1 ENHRY, CDR2 SYGVKD. CDR3 region: CAISEGQIIISNYGYTF. The CDR3 DNA is TGTGCCATCAGTGAGGGGCAGATCATAATTTCTAACTATGGCTACACCTTC.

This clonotype was counted many times. V is TRBV10-3 and J is TRBJ2-3; the match to TRBD2 covers 10 bases. From germline, CDR1 is ENHRY and CDR2 SYGVKD. This CDR3 has 19 residues. The V segment lost 2 bases and the J segment 0 bases; nucleotides outside the gene matches: 11. The CDR3 loop reads CAISEPFFKTSGSTDTQYF. As DNA, the CDR3 is TGTGCCATCAGTGAGCCCTTTTTTAAGACTAGCGGGAGCACAGATACGCAGTATTTT.

The gene calls are TRBV19 and TRBJ2-1; TRBD2 matches at 9 bases. Germline V gives CDR1 LNHDA, CDR2 SQIVND (reference sequence). CDR3 length: 16 amino acids. V shed 10 bases and J 7 bases; nucleotides not matched to a gene: 17. DNA of the CDR3: TGTGCCACCACGAAATTGGGCGGGAGGGGGGATAATGAGCAGTTCTTC. It specifies CATTKLGGRGDNEQFF.